Below are 26 T cell receptor beta chains sequenced from a single sample in a study of CD8 T cells in Susac syndrome. RNA amounts of roughly 0.45 to 1 ug underwent reverse transcription with random hexamers. From the immunoSEQ multiplex PCR reads, TCRdb called clonotypes with MiXCR, one entry per CDR3 protein. The sample holds roughly 80,000 distinct CDR3 sequences, 85% to 95% seen once. Sequencing was carried out using CD4+ T cells from PBMCs. The receptors come from a human donor with Susac syndrome.

The rearrangement links TRBV5-1 to TRBJ2-7; no reliable D call. V lost 1 base to trimming and J lost 1 base, with 12 bases between them. The CDR3 runs to 15 residues. CDR1 is SGHRS, CDR2 YFSETQ, per germline. The DNA for the CDR3 is TGCGCCAGCAGCTTGTATGGTACCGGATCCTACGAGCAGTACTTC. Residues: CASSLYGTGSYEQYF.

The J gene is TRBJ2-1, the V gene TRBV4-3, with D tentatively TRBD1 or TRBD2 (5 bases each). CDR1 LGHNA and CDR2 YSLEER come from the germline V gene. V gave up 1 base and J gave up 4 bases, with 11 bases separating them. The CDR3 covers 15 residues. CDR3 sequence: CASSQAGTPYNEQFF. Here the CDR3 DNA reads TGCGCCAGCAGCCAAGCAGGGACCCCTTACAATGAGCAGTTCTTC.

Only a few counts were recorded for this clonotype. The V and J genes are TRBV6-5 and TRBJ2-5; no clear D gene. V lost 0 bases to trimming and J lost 4 bases, with 3 bases between them. CDR3 length equals 12 residues. The germline CDR1 and CDR2 sequences are MNHEY and SVGAGI. CDR3 bases: TGTGCCAGCAGTTACTCGTCAGAGACCCAGTACTTC. This gives the protein CASSYSSETQYF.

V and J are TRBV3-1 and TRBJ2-5, with 15 positions matching TRBD2. With V trimmed by 1 base and J by 6 bases, 6 bases remained unmatched. The germline V gene encodes CDR1 LGHDT and CDR2 YNNKEL (reference sequence). The CDR3 totals 17 residues. The CDR3 sequence: CASSQAGLAGGLKTQYF. The CDR3 DNA follows: TGTGCCAGCAGCCAAGCCGGACTAGCGGGGGGGCTAAAGACCCAGTACTTC.

In this sample, this clonotype turned up once. The DNA for the CDR3 is TGCAGTGCTAGGGACAAGGGACAAAGTAACGGGGAGCTGTTTTTT. This codes for CSARDKGQSNGELFF. V and J are TRBV20-1 and TRBJ2-2, with TRBD1 as a possible D gene (6 bases). This CDR3 region has 15 residues. The V gene's germline CDR1 is DFQATT and CDR2 SNEGSKA (reference sequence). V dropped 3 bases and J dropped 7 bases, with 18 bases sitting between them.

The V and J genes are TRBV7-2 and TRBJ2-7; maybe TRBD1 (5 bases). Germline assignment: CDR1 SGHTA and CDR2 FQGNSA. This CDR3 has 13 residues. V was trimmed by 3 bases and J by 3 bases, leaving 9 bases between them. CDR3 sequence: CASSFQGFYEQYF. The CDR3 DNA sequence: TGTGCCAGCAGCTTCCAGGGCTTCTACGAGCAGTACTTC.

V is TRBV7-2 and J is TRBJ2-7, with 7 bases that match TRBD2. Germline values: CDR1 SGHTA, CDR2 FQGNSA. The CDR3 runs 15 residues. The trim removed 0 bases at V and 3 bases at J, leaving 5 bases unmatched. CDR3: CASSLAASGGYEQYF. Here the CDR3 DNA reads TGTGCCAGCAGCTTAGCGGCTAGCGGTGGCTACGAGCAGTACTTC.

The chain is built from TRBV28 and TRBJ2-5; tentative D call: TRBD1 (6 bases). The germline V and J ends were trimmed by 7 bases and 4 bases, with 13 bases remaining between them. The CDR3 spans 13 residues. Germline lookup yields CDR1 MDHEN and CDR2 SYDVKM. The CDR3 region is CASTYRETETQYF. DNA of the CDR3: TGTGCCAGCACCTACAGGGAAACAGAGACCCAGTACTTC. The complete variable domain, with remaining parts taken from reference TRBV28 and TRBJ2-5, reads DVKVTQSSRYLVKRTGEKVFLECVQDMDHENMFWYRQDPGLGLRLIYFSYDVKMKEKGDIPEGYSVSREKKERFSLILESASTNQTSMYLCASTYRETETQYFGPGTRLLVL.

This clonotype has only a few counts. The genes are TRBV7-2 and TRBJ2-1; 15 positions match TRBD2. The length of the CDR3 is 16 residues. Germline CDR1 is SGHTA and CDR2 is FQGNSA. V shed 4 bases, J shed 6 bases, and the junction held 4 bases outside the gene matches. CDR3 loop: CASSSGTSGRINEQFF. The CDR3, as DNA: TGTGCCAGCAGCTCTGGGACTAGCGGGAGGATCAATGAGCAGTTCTTC.

The chain couples TRBV28 to TRBJ2-7; no clear D. The germline gives CDR1 MDHEN, CDR2 SYDVKM. The CDR3 length is 12 residues. Trimming pared 9 bases from V and 5 bases from J, leaving 14 bases between. CDR3 protein: CASSTTADEQYF. For the CDR3, the DNA is TGTGCCAGTTCTACCACGGCGGACGAGCAGTACTTC.

The rearrangement joins TRBV24-1 to TRBJ2-7; 7 bases match TRBD1. V was clipped by 5 bases and J by 4 bases; unmatched bases: 7. The germline gives CDR1 KGHDR, CDR2 SFDVKD. CDR3 length equals 14 residues. This chain's CDR3 is CATSGDRVGYEQYF. CDR3 sequence (DNA): TGTGCCACCAGTGGAGACAGGGTTGGATACGAGCAGTACTTC.

The chain employs TRBV20-1 and TRBJ2-7, with a weak D call TRBD2 (6 bases). V was trimmed by 6 bases and J by 0 bases, leaving 15 bases between them. CDR1 is DFQATT, CDR2 SNEGSKA, per germline (reference sequence). This CDR3 has 14 amino acids. This CDR3 is CSAPQTGSSYEQYF. DNA for the CDR3: TGCAGTGCGCCCCAAACCGGGAGCTCCTACGAGCAGTACTTC.

The J gene is TRBJ2-7, the V gene TRBV7-2; no clear D gene. The CDR3 totals 14 residues. Germline CDR1 reads SGHTA; CDR2 reads FQGNSA. V was shortened by 1 base and J by 3 bases, with 10 bases between the two germline ends. This chain's CDR3 is CASSLEQSDYEQYF. The CDR3 DNA is TGTGCCAGCAGCTTAGAACAGTCAGACTACGAGCAGTACTTC.

The V and J genes are TRBV14 and TRBJ2-1; D is possibly TRBD1 or TRBD2 (5 bases each). Germline V lookup: CDR1 SGHDN, CDR2 FVKESK. V lost 0 bases to trimming and J lost 6 bases, with 21 bases between them. CDR3 length equals 18 residues. The CDR3: CASSQEGVVWQGVNEQFF. Written as DNA, the CDR3 is TGTGCCAGCAGCCAAGAGGGGGTAGTTTGGCAGGGAGTCAATGAGCAGTTCTTC.

The chain employs TRBV12-3 or TRBV12-4 and TRBJ2-5; maybe TRBD2 (6 bases). V was pared by 4 bases and J by 0 bases, with 21 bases between. This CDR3 spans 18 amino acids. CDR3 in amino acids: CASSSREIGPIHQETQYF. CDR3 coding DNA: TGTGCCAGCAGTTCCCGGGAGATTGGCCCGATCCACCAAGAGACCCAGTACTTC.

This clonotype has only one observation. The chain couples TRBV5-8 to TRBJ2-7; D uncertain. V shed 1 base and J shed 2 bases, with 10 bases lying between them. Germline-derived CDR1 and CDR2 are SGHTS and YDEGEE. The CDR3 consists of 14 residues. DNA of the CDR3: TGTGCCAGCAGCTTGAGTCCGGCAACCTACGAGCAGTACTTC. Its protein is CASSLSPATYEQYF.

The V call is TRBV12-3 or TRBV12-4, the J call TRBJ1-5; no clear D gene. V lost 2 bases and J lost 0, with 8 bases in between. The CDR3 length is 15 residues. The CDR3 is CASSLNSYSNQPQHF. The CDR3 coding sequence is TGTGCCAGCAGTTTAAATAGCTATAGCAATCAGCCCCAGCATTTT.

The V gene is TRBV5-1, the J gene TRBJ1-1; possible D gene TRBD1, 6 bases. Germline CDR1 SGHRS, CDR2 YFSETQ. The CDR3 loop spans 14 amino acids. V was trimmed by 0 bases and J by 3 bases, leaving 9 bases between them. Written as DNA, the CDR3 is TGCGCCAGCAGCTTGGAGGGGGACTACACTGAAGCTTTCTTT. Its translation is CASSLEGDYTEAFF.

The chain links TRBV3-1 to TRBJ2-1; 8 bases are a match to TRBD1. V was pared by 3 bases and J by 5 bases, with 6 bases of the junction left unmatched. This CDR3 spans 15 amino acids. Germline lookup yields CDR1 LGHDT and CDR2 YNNKEL (reference sequence). The CDR3 reads CASSQLRGRDNEQFF. As DNA, the CDR3 is TGTGCCAGCAGCCAGCTCAGGGGGCGCGACAATGAGCAGTTCTTC.

The count of this clonotype is one. This sequence joins TRBV5-1 and TRBJ1-6, with 10 bases fitting TRBD1. In germline, CDR1 is SGHRS, CDR2 YFSETQ. V shed 5 bases, J shed 11 bases, and the junction held 7 bases outside the gene matches. The CDR3 is made up of 14 amino acids. Here the CDR3 reads CASRPPGQGTPLHF. CDR3 DNA: TGCGCCAGCAGGCCCCCGGGACAGGGGACACCCCTCCACTTT.

The V and J genes are TRBV5-1 and TRBJ1-5; a weak D match, TRBD1 (5 bases). CDR1 is SGHRS and CDR2 is YFSETQ in the germline V gene. The CDR3 extends over 15 amino acids. V was pared by 0 bases and J by 3 bases, with 10 bases between. CDR3 nucleotides: TGCGCCAGCAGCTTGGAGGGGACCCTCAATCAGCCCCAGCATTTT. Residues: CASSLEGTLNQPQHF. Full variable domain (outside the CDR3, taken from reference TRBV5-1 and TRBJ1-5): KAGVTQTPRYLIKTRGQQVTLSCSPISGHRSVSWYQQTPGQGLQFLFEYFSETQRNKGNFPGRFSGRQFSNSRSEMNVSTLELGDSALYLCASSLEGTLNQPQHFGDGTRLSIL.

In its sample, this clonotype was seen a few times. The rearrangement uses TRBV29-1 and TRBJ2-5, with unresolved D. Germline CDR1 is SQVTM and CDR2 is ANQGSEA. This CDR3 is built from 11 residues. Deletions cut 3 bases from V and 7 bases from J, with 9 bases between. The CDR3 bases are TGCAGCGTTGAGCGTAAGGGGACCCAGTACTTC. Residues: CSVERKGTQYF.

The chain links TRBV12-3 or TRBV12-4 to TRBJ1-5, with a possible D match to TRBD1 (6 bases). V lost 2 bases and J 6 bases, leaving 17 bases between the germline ends. The CDR3 sequence is 16 residues long. CDR3 in amino acids: CASSLSPGGAAQPQHF. The CDR3, as DNA: TGTGCCAGCAGTTTATCTCCCGGGGGCGCGGCTCAGCCCCAGCATTTT.

The chain links TRBV20-1 to TRBJ2-7; TRBD2 matches at 9 bases. This CDR3 is 15 amino acids long. J gave up 2 bases and V 6 bases, and 11 bases lay outside the gene matches. In germline, CDR1 is DFQATT, CDR2 SNEGSKA (reference sequence). The CDR3 DNA follows: TGCAGTGCCAAACCGCTAGCGGGGCGTCCCTACGAGCAGTACTTC. This sequence encodes CSAKPLAGRPYEQYF.

The CDR3 region is CSAPHLGGKNSPLHF. DNA for the CDR3: TGCAGTGCTCCTCATCTAGGGGGGAAAAATTCACCCCTCCACTTT. The V and J genes are TRBV20-1 and TRBJ1-6; tentatively, D is TRBD1 (6 bases). Trimming removed 5 bases from V and 7 bases from J, with 18 bases in between. Germline V gene sequence: CDR1 DFQATT, CDR2 SNEGSKA (reference sequence). This CDR3 contains 15 residues.

This sequence joins TRBV19 and TRBJ1-1; a weak D match, TRBD1 (5 bases). The CDR3 length is 14 residues. Looked up from germline, CDR1 is LNHDA and CDR2 is SQIVND (reference sequence). Between the trimmed V and J ends, which lost 8 bases and 1 base, there was a span of 14 bases. The DNA of the CDR3 is TGTGCCAGTGCGGGGCAGACCCCGAACACTGAAGCTTTCTTT. The encoded protein is CASAGQTPNTEAFF.